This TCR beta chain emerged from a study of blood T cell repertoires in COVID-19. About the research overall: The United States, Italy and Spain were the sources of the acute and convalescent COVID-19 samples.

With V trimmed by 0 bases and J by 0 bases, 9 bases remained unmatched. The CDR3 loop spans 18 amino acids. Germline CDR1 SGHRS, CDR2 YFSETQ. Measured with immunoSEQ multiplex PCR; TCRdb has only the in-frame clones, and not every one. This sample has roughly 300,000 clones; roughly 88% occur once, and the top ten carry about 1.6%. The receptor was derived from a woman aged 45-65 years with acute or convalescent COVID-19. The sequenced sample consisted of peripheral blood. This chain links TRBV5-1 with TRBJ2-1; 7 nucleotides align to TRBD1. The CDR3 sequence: CASSLALGAGGSYNEQFF. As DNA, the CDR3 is TGCGCCAGCAGCTTGGCCCTTGGGGCAGGGGGCTCCTACAATGAGCAGTTCTTC.